The 29 T cell receptor beta chains presented below share a single source sample, sequenced in a study of sequential checkpoint blockade in melanoma. Treatment meaning: randomized to nivolumab then ipilimumab (arm A) or the reverse (arm B). Sequencing used immunoSEQ multiplex PCR; TCRdb keeps in-frame clones, though not all of them. The table includes 9,500 to 13,000 clones, 55% to 85% detected once. Sequenced material: CD8+ T cells sorted from blood (inferred from file names), taken from a patient given nivolumab and ipilimumab in sequence. These receptors were collected from a human donor with melanoma.

This chain joins TRBV27 and TRBJ2-5; D perhaps matches TRBD1 (7 bases). Matching the DNA end better, TRBJ2-7 makes the J call doubtful. The CDR3 runs 15 residues. Germline CDR1 MNHEY, CDR2 SMNVEV (reference sequence). For the CDR3, the DNA is TGTGCCAGCAGTCCTCTCCCGGGGGCAGGGGGCGAGCAGTACTTC. This translates into CASSPLPGAGGEQYF.

The genes are TRBV19 and TRBJ2-3, with TRBD1 matching over 7 bases. V was pared by 5 bases and J by 0 bases, with 5 bases of the junction left unmatched. The germline CDR1 and CDR2 sequences are LNHDA and SQIVND (reference sequence). This CDR3 is built from 15 residues. In nucleotides, the CDR3 is TGTGCCAGTAGTGCCAGACAGGGAAGCACAGATACGCAGTATTTT. This codes for CASSARQGSTDTQYF.

This sequence joins TRBV5-1 and TRBJ2-2; D might be TRBD1 (5 bases). Germline CDR1 reads SGHRS; CDR2 reads YFSETQ. The CDR3 is 16 amino acids. V lost 6 bases, J lost 0 bases, and 15 bases lay in between. The CDR3 nucleotides are TGCGCCAGCATTACCGACAGTTTCGCGAACACCGGGGAGCTGTTTTTT. Amino acids: CASITDSFANTGELFF. Using reference TRBV5-1 and TRBJ2-2 for the parts outside the CDR3, the full variable domain is KAGVTQTPRYLIKTRGQQVTLSCSPISGHRSVSWYQQTPGQGLQFLFEYFSETQRNKGNFPGRFSGRQFSNSRSEMNVSTLELGDSALYLCASITDSFANTGELFFGEGSRLTVL.

This rearrangement joins TRBV7-3 to TRBJ2-5; 10 bases agree with TRBD2. Per the germline V gene, CDR1 is SGHTA and CDR2 is FQGTGA. CDR3 length: 14 amino acids. After removal of 5 bases from V and 4 bases from J, the junction contained 4 bases not matched to a gene. The DNA of the CDR3 is TGTGCCAGCAGCCCTAGCGGGGGAGGAGAGACCCAGTACTTC. The encoded protein is CASSPSGGGETQYF.

This chain links TRBV9 with TRBJ2-3; possible D gene TRBD2, 7 bases. Trimming took off 1 base at V and 0 bases at J, with 9 bases between the two ends. This CDR3 comprises 15 residues. Germline loops: CDR1 SGDLS, CDR2 YYNGEE. The CDR3 protein is CASSVPGGSTDTQYF. The CDR3 DNA reads TGTGCCAGCAGCGTACCGGGGGGCAGCACAGATACGCAGTATTTT.

The chain combines TRBV9 with TRBJ2-1, with D perhaps TRBD2 (6 bases). From germline, CDR1 is SGDLS and CDR2 YYNGEE. Trimming stripped 3 bases from V and 0 bases from J, with 13 bases between. CDR3 length: 16 residues. The CDR3 region has the DNA TGTGCCAGCAGCGGTACGGGGGATAGCTCCTACAATGAGCAGTTCTTC. Protein product: CASSGTGDSSYNEQFF.

This clone counts as hyperexpanded. This sequence joins TRBV14 and TRBJ2-7; D might be TRBD2 (5 bases). Germline CDR1 reads SGHDN; CDR2 reads FVKESK. The CDR3 loop spans 12 amino acids. V gave up 4 bases and J gave up 2 bases, with 6 bases separating them. The CDR3 nucleotides are TGTGCCAGCAGCCGCGGGCCCTACGAGCAGTACTTC. Amino acid sequence: CASSRGPYEQYF.

V is TRBV5-1 and J is TRBJ1-6; possibly TRBD1 for D (5 bases). In germline, CDR1 is SGHRS, CDR2 YFSETQ. The ends were cut back, 4 bases at V and 9 bases at J, with 23 bases in the middle. CDR3 length equals 17 residues. The CDR3 bases are TGCGCCAGCAGCCCGGACACTCCCCCGAGGCCGGGTTCACCCCTCCACTTT. Residues: CASSPDTPPRPGSPLHF.

The chain combines TRBV9 with TRBJ1-6; D call uncertain. The CDR3 spans 15 residues. Germline assignment: CDR1 SGDLS and CDR2 YYNGEE. V was trimmed by 2 bases and J by 0 bases, leaving 6 bases between them. CDR3 DNA: TGTGCCAGCAGCGTTTTCAGCTCCTATAATTCACCCCTCCACTTT. Protein: CASSVFSSYNSPLHF.

The chain employs TRBV4-1 and TRBJ1-1; D possibly corresponds to TRBD1 (6 bases). V was pared by 0 bases and J by 3 bases, with 20 bases between. The germline V gene encodes CDR1 MGHRA and CDR2 YSYEKL. This CDR3 has 18 residues. The CDR3 spells CASSQEPQGGAVDTEAFF. CDR3 DNA sequence: TGCGCCAGCAGCCAAGAACCCCAAGGGGGGGCGGTGGACACTGAAGCTTTCTTT.

This clone was found a few times. This sequence joins TRBV9 and TRBJ2-7; the D gene is possibly TRBD2 (6 bases). Trimming left V 0 bases short and J 6 bases short, with 19 bases between. Germline CDR1 and CDR2: SGDLS and YYNGEE. There are 16 residues in the CDR3. The CDR3 reads CASSVGREAPYCEQYF. CDR3 nucleotides: TGTGCCAGCAGCGTAGGGAGGGAGGCCCCCTACTGCGAGCAGTACTTC.

The V call is TRBV5-1, the J call TRBJ2-7; 9 bases are a match to TRBD1. Trimming cost V 0 bases and J 3 bases; bases outside gene matches: 4. Germline-derived CDR1 and CDR2 are SGHRS and YFSETQ. The CDR3 has 15 amino acids. The CDR3 DNA is TGCGCCAGCAGCTTGGTGCCGACAGGGGGCTACGAGCAGTACTTC. It translates to CASSLVPTGGYEQYF.

This sequence joins TRBV10-2 and TRBJ1-2, with D tentatively TRBD1 (5 bases). CDR1 is WSHSY, CDR2 SAAADI, per germline. V was cut by 3 bases and J by 13 bases, with 12 bases left in between. CDR3 size: 11 residues. CDR3 DNA sequence: TGCGCCAGCAGTGATGGAGGGGCGCCCACCTTC. Translation gives CASSDGGAPTF.

The rearrangement joins TRBV4-2 to TRBJ2-2; 8 nucleotides line up with TRBD2. This CDR3 is 17 amino acids long. V was pared by 0 bases and J by 7 bases, with 10 bases of the junction left unmatched. Germline CDR1 and CDR2: LGHNA and YNFKEQ. The chain's CDR3 is CASSQDAPGGQFGELFF. As DNA, the CDR3 is TGTGCCAGCAGCCAAGATGCGCCGGGGGGGCAGTTCGGGGAGCTGTTTTTT.

The V call is TRBV4-2, the J call TRBJ1-5; TRBD1 aligns across 7 bases. The junction had 1 base not matched to a gene; V was cut back by 0 bases and J by 5 bases. The CDR3 loop spans 14 amino acids. From germline, CDR1 is LGHNA and CDR2 YNFKEQ. The CDR3 sequence: CASSQDRGDQPQHF. The CDR3 DNA follows: TGTGCCAGCAGCCAAGACAGGGGGGATCAGCCCCAGCATTTT.

The chain carries TRBV4-1 and TRBJ1-1; D is unresolved. The CDR3 contains 14 residues. V lost 3 bases and J 7 bases, leaving 15 bases between the germline ends. Germline V gene data show CDR1 as MGHRA and CDR2 as YSYEKL. The CDR3 loop is CASSHPNFRGEAFF. The DNA of the CDR3 is TGCGCCAGCAGCCACCCCAACTTCCGGGGTGAAGCTTTCTTT.

About this clone itself: The sample has other DNA sequences that encode this CDR3 too. V gene TRBV4-3 combines with J gene TRBJ1-3; 7 nucleotides agree with TRBD1. V lost 0 bases, J lost 3 bases, and 8 bases stayed unmatched. The CDR3 contains 17 residues. Germline CDR1 reads LGHNA; CDR2 reads YSLEER. CDR3 residues: CASSQDRRGEYGNTIYF. The CDR3, as DNA: TGCGCCAGCAGCCAAGATCGCAGGGGGGAATATGGAAACACCATATATTTT.

The chain combines TRBV27 with TRBJ2-7, with D perhaps matching TRBD1 (6 bases). There are 15 residues in the CDR3. Between the trimmed V and J ends, which lost 0 bases and 3 bases, there was a span of 12 bases. Germline lookup yields CDR1 MNHEY and CDR2 SMNVEV (reference sequence). The CDR3 loop reads CASSLSGTLFYEQYF. Written as DNA, the CDR3 is TGTGCCAGCAGTTTATCCGGGACACTTTTCTACGAGCAGTACTTC.

The chain is built from TRBV5-1 and TRBJ2-1; TRBD2 aligns across 9 bases. Looked up from germline, CDR1 is SGHRS and CDR2 is YFSETQ. The CDR3 is 13 residues long. The junction had 1 base not matched to a gene; V was cut back by 6 bases and J by 3 bases. CDR3 nucleotide sequence: TGCGCCAGCACTAGCGGGATCTACAATGAGCAGTTCTTC. This encodes CASTSGIYNEQFF.

The chain carries TRBV13 and TRBJ1-1, with D unresolved. This CDR3 region has 14 residues. Germline CDR1 and CDR2: PRHDT and FYEKMQ (reference sequence). Trimming stripped 4 bases from V and 2 bases from J, with 11 bases between. CDR3 sequence reads: CASSYGSPNTEAFF. The CDR3 region has the DNA TGTGCCAGCAGCTACGGGTCTCCAAACACTGAAGCTTTCTTT.

The J gene is TRBJ2-3, the V gene TRBV5-4, with D hard to call. The germline CDR1 and CDR2 sequences are SGHNT and YYREEE (reference sequence). The CDR3 runs to 13 residues. V was cut by 1 base and J by 0 bases, with 3 bases left in between. CDR3 sequence reads: CASSLHSTDTQYF. CDR3 nucleotides: TGTGCCAGCAGCTTGCATAGCACAGATACGCAGTATTTT.

This chain's CDR3 is CASSLAGQGGGYGYTF. CDR3 DNA: TGTGCCAGCAGTTTGGCGGGACAGGGTGGCGGCTATGGCTACACCTTC. The chain carries TRBV27 and TRBJ1-2, with TRBD1 matching 9 bases. The V gene end was trimmed by 3 bases and the J gene end by 4 bases; junction bases not matched to a gene: 9. The germline V gene has CDR1 MNHEY and CDR2 SMNVEV (reference sequence). The CDR3 sequence is 16 residues long.

This clone was seen a single time. The chain employs TRBV5-5 and TRBJ1-4; the D is unclear. Germline values: CDR1 SGHKS, CDR2 YYEKEE (reference sequence). The CDR3 runs 15 residues. The V and J ends lost 1 base and 10 bases respectively, with 17 bases between them. The DNA of the CDR3 is TGTGCCAGCAGCTTGAGTAGGACTTCCGATGGAAAACTGTTTTTT. Translated: CASSLSRTSDGKLFF.

The V gene is TRBV6-6, the J gene TRBJ2-7; a possible D gene is TRBD2 (6 bases). Per the germline V gene, CDR1 is MNHNY and CDR2 is SVGAGI (reference sequence). The CDR3 loop spans 13 amino acids. Trimming shortened V by 7 bases and J by 5 bases, and 15 bases separated the two germline ends. CDR3 region: CASTHTSPHEQYF. CDR3 coding DNA: TGTGCCAGCACTCATACTAGCCCCCACGAGCAGTACTTC.

Judged by abundance, this clone is medium-sized. The V gene is TRBV27, the J gene TRBJ2-7; 13 nucleotides align to TRBD2. Germline values: CDR1 MNHEY, CDR2 SMNVEV (reference sequence). CDR3 length equals 15 residues. The V segment lost 4 bases and the J segment 2 bases; nucleotides outside the gene matches: 2. The CDR3 spells CASSSGTSGTYEQYF. The CDR3 coding sequence is TGTGCCAGCAGTTCTGGGACTAGCGGGACCTACGAGCAGTACTTC.

This clone was recorded a few times. V is TRBV2 and J is TRBJ1-2; possible D gene TRBD1, 6 bases. The CDR3 loop spans 13 amino acids. Trimming stripped 7 bases from V and 4 bases from J, with 13 bases between. CDR1 SNHLY and CDR2 FYNNEI come from the germline V gene. CDR3: CASNRDTLYGYTF. Here the CDR3 DNA reads TGTGCCAGCAACCGGGACACCCTCTATGGCTACACCTTC.

V and J are TRBV4-1 and TRBJ2-2, with D hard to call. The CDR3 spans 14 residues. Trimming removed 0 bases at V and 6 bases at J, with 8 bases between. Germline CDR1 MGHRA, CDR2 YSYEKL. The DNA for the CDR3 is TGCGCCAGCAGCCAAGATAGAAATGCCGGGGAGCTGTTTTTT. This gives the protein CASSQDRNAGELFF.

The sample holds a few counts of this clone. The chain has TRBV5-8 and TRBJ1-5; TRBD1 might be the D (6 bases). CDR1 and CDR2 (germline): SGHTS, YDEGEE. This CDR3 has 15 amino acids. The ends were cut back, 3 bases at V and 7 bases at J, with 17 bases in the middle. CDR3 sequence: CASSWYGTTRQPQHF. CDR3 DNA: TGTGCCAGCAGCTGGTACGGGACAACGAGACAGCCCCAGCATTTT.

V and J are TRBV4-2 and TRBJ2-1, with 9 bases matching TRBD2. This CDR3 spans 19 amino acids. Germline V gene lookup returns CDR1 LGHNA and CDR2 YNFKEQ. V trimming: 1 base; J trimming: 1 base; junction bases outside the gene matches: 11. This CDR3 reads CASSQVWMGGGESYNEQFF. CDR3 nucleotides: TGTGCCAGCAGCCAAGTTTGGATGGGCGGGGGGGAGTCCTACAATGAGCAGTTCTTC.